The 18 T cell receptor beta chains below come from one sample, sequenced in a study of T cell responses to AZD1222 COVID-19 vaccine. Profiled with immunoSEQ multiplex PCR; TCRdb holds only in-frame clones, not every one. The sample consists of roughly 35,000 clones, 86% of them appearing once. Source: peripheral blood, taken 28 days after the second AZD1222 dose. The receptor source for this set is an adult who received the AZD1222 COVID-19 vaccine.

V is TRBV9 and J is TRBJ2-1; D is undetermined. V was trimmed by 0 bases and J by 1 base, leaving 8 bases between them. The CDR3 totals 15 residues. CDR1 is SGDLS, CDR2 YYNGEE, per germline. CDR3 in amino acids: CASSVALESYNEQFF. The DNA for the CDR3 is TGTGCCAGCAGCGTAGCTCTAGAGTCCTACAATGAGCAGTTCTTC.

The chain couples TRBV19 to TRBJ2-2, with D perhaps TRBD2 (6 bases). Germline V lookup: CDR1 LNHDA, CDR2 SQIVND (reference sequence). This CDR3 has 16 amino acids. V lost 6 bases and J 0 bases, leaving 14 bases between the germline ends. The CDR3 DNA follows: TGTGCCAGTAGGTTACGGGGGTTGTCGAACACCGGGGAGCTGTTTTTT. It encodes CASRLRGLSNTGELFF.

For the CDR3, the DNA is TGTGCCAGCAGCCGTCCCGTCGAGACCCAGTACTTC. Translation: CASSRPVETQYF. The chain combines TRBV12-3 or TRBV12-4 with TRBJ2-5; D not resolved. CDR3 length: 12 residues. V lost 6 bases to trimming and J lost 5 bases, with 10 bases between them.

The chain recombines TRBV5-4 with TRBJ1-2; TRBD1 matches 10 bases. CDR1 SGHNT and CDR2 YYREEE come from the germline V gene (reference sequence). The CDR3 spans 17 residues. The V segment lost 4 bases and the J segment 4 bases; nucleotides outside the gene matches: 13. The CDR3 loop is CASSPGTGAYTFYGYTF. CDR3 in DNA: TGTGCCAGCAGCCCCGGGACAGGGGCTTATACCTTCTATGGCTACACCTTC. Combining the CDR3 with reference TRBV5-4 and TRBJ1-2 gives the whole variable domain ETGVTQSPTHLIKTRGQQVTLRCSSQSGHNTVSWYQQALGQGPQFIFQYYREEENGRGNFPPRFSGLQFPNYSSELNVNALELDDSALYLCASSPGTGAYTFYGYTFGSGTRLTVV.

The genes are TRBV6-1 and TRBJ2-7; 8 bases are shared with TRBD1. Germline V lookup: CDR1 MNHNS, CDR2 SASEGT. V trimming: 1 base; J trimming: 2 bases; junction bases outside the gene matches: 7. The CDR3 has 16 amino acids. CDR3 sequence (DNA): TGTGCCAGCAGTGAAGGCTCGACAGGGGTCCCCTACGAGCAGTACTTC. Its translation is CASSEGSTGVPYEQYF.

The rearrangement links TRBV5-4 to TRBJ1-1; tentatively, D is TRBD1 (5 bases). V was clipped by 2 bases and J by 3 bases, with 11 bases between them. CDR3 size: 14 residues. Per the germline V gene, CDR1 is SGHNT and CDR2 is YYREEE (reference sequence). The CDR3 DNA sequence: TGTGCCAGCAGCTTTATGGGGGTGGACACTGAAGCTTTCTTT. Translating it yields CASSFMGVDTEAFF.

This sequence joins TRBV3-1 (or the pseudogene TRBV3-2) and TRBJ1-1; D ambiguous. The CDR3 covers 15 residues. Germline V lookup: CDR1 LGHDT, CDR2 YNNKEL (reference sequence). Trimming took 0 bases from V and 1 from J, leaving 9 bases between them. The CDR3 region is CASSQDREGNTEAFF. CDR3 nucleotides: TGTGCCAGCAGCCAAGATCGGGAGGGGAACACTGAAGCTTTCTTT.

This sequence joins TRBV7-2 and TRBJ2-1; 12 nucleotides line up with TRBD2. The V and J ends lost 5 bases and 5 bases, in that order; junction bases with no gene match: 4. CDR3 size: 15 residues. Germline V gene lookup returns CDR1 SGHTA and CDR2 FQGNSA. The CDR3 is CASSQTSGRDNEQFF. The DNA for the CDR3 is TGTGCCAGCAGCCAGACTAGCGGGAGAGACAATGAGCAGTTCTTC.

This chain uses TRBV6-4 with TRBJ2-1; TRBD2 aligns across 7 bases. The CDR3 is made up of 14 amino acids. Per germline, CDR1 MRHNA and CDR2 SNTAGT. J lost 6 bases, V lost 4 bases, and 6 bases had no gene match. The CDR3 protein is CASSAVGGVNEQFF. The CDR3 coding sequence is TGTGCCAGCAGTGCCGTGGGGGGGGTCAATGAGCAGTTCTTC.

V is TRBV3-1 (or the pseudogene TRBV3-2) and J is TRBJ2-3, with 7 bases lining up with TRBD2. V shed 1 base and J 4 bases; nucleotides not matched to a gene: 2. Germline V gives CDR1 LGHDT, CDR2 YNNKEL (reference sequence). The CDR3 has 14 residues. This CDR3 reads CASSQGRGSDTQYF. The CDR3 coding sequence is TGTGCCAGCAGCCAAGGGCGGGGGTCAGATACGCAGTATTTT.

The CDR3 sequence is CASSQVDNLDTQYF. Here the CDR3 DNA reads TGTGCCAGCAGCCAAGTGGATAATTTGGATACGCAGTATTTT. The gene calls are TRBV3-1 (or the pseudogene TRBV3-2) and TRBJ2-3, with D hard to call. Germline V gene sequence: CDR1 LGHDT, CDR2 YNNKEL (reference sequence). This CDR3 has 14 residues. V lost 1 base, J lost 6 bases, and 11 bases lay in between.

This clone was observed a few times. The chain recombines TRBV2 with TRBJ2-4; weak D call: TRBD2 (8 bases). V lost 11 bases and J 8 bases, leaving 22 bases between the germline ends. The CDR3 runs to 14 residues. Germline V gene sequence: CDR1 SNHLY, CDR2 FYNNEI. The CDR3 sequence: CAVGRGTARDIQYF. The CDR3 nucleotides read TGTGCCGTCGGGAGGGGGACAGCGAGGGACATTCAGTACTTC.

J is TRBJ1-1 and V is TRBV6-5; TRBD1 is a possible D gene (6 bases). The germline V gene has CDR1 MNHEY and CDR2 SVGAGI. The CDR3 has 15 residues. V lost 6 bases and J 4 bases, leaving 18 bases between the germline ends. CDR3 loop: CASSGWITGFTEAFF. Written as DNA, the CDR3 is TGTGCCAGCAGCGGATGGATAACAGGGTTCACTGAAGCTTTCTTT.

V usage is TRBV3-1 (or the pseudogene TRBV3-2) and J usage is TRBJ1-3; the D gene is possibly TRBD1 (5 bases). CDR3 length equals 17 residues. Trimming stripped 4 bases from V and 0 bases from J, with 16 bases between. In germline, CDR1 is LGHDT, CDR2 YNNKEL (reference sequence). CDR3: CASSPGGGRLSGNTIYF. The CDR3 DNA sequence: TGTGCCAGCAGCCCCGGCGGGGGGAGGCTCTCTGGAAACACCATATATTTT.

CDR3 nucleotides: TGTGCCAGCAGCAACTCACAGGGGTATTCACCCCTCCACTTT. This codes for CASSNSQGYSPLHF. The V gene is TRBV7-2, the J gene TRBJ1-6; 7 nucleotides align to TRBD1. This CDR3 has 14 residues. The V and J ends lost 5 bases and 8 bases, in that order; junction bases with no gene match: 6. Germline-derived CDR1 and CDR2 are SGHTA and FQGNSA. Full variable domain (missing parts from reference TRBV7-2 and TRBJ1-6): GAGVSQSPSNKVTEKGKDVELRCDPISGHTALYWYRQSLGQGLEFLIYFQGNSAPDKSGLPSDRFSAERTGGSVSTLTIQRTQQEDSAVYLCASSNSQGYSPLHFGNGTRLTVT.

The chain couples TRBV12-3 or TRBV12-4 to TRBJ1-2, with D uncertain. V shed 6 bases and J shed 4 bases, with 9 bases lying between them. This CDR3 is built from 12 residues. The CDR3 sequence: CASRRWGYGYTF. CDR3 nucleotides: TGTGCCAGCAGACGATGGGGCTATGGCTACACCTTC.

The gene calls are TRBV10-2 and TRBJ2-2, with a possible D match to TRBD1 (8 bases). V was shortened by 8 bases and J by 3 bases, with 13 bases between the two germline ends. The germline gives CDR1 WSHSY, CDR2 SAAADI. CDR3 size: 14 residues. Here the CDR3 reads CASDTGGDTGELFF. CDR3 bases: TGCGCCAGCGATACAGGGGGGGACACCGGGGAGCTGTTTTTT.

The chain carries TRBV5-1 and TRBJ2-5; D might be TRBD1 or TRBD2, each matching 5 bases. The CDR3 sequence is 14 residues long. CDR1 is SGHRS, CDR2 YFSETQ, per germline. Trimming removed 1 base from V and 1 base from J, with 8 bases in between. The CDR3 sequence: CASSLFGAQETQYF. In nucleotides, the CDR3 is TGCGCCAGCAGCTTGTTCGGGGCCCAAGAGACCCAGTACTTC. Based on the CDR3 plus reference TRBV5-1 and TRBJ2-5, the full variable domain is KAGVTQTPRYLIKTRGQQVTLSCSPISGHRSVSWYQQTPGQGLQFLFEYFSETQRNKGNFPGRFSGRQFSNSRSEMNVSTLELGDSALYLCASSLFGAQETQYFGPGTRLLVL.